This T cell receptor beta chain was retrieved from a study of cytomegalovirus exposure and HLA in healthy donors (dated by TCRdb to about 2017). Describing the broader study: In an earlier analysis of 587 of the donors, under 300 Gb of sequence data and some 120 million unique TCR beta sequences from about 190 million T cells were reported. Roughly 320 gigabases of sequencing data and about 92 million unique TCR sequences made up an early release that covered nearly 650 HLA-typed donors. Among the roughly 390 genotyped donors, about 83% belonged to the genetic ancestry cluster associated with self-reported Caucasian donors. The study aimed to test whether cataloging public T cell receptors could reveal signatures of past pathogen exposure. The study profiled the T cell repertoires of more than 500 subjects by immunosequencing and related them to cytomegalovirus serostatus. In addition to the first cohort of hundreds of subjects, a separate validation cohort of 120 different subjects was used. The study combined high-throughput TCR immunosequencing, statistical association of individual TCRs with disease status, and machine learning to predict cytomegalovirus infection status. To study patterns of TCR occurrence, a later analysis re-analyzed previously published TCR beta repertoires from several hundred donors and added high-resolution HLA genotyping. Rather than drawing on any new phenotypic data, the later analysis identified candidate immune exposures from TCR beta sequences and the way those sequences occurred across donors. An earlier analysis of more than 450 of the donors used high-throughput TCR beta sequencing to judge whether each TCR beta V gene segment behaved as functional or pseudogenic. Donor age, sex, ethnicity and CMV serostatus were compiled together with the repertoire data. A later genetic analysis used genome-wide SNP genotypes for about 60% of the roughly 670 donors, treating that subset as a discovery cohort. Every discovery cohort repertoire had been produced on one sequencing platform. Both class I and class II loci were covered by HLA typing, at four-digit resolution. Typing coverage differed by locus: A, B, C, DRB1 and DQB1 were typed in roughly 629-630 donors, DQA1 in about 500, DPA1 in over 600, and DPB1 in about 450. Roughly five DR-DQ haplotypes were handled as single units for association and clustering because linkage in the cohort was strong. Among a few hundred genotyped donors of the cohort, an average of roughly 240,000 unique TCR beta nucleotide sequences were sequenced per donor, roughly 18% of them non-productive. Broader findings and caveats from the paper: A further reported finding was that TCR beta sequences accurately predicted the HLA-A and HLA-B alleles for most subjects in the first cohort. Strong co-occurrence of HLA alleles, especially DR and DQ, made assigning TCR associations to individual alleles difficult. According to the authors, the approach could potentially be generalized to other disease states and immunological phenotypes. Because HLA typing was unavailable for some donors at each locus, only the typed subset was used in association tests. Because counts were too low, seventeen rarely observed V segments, including chromosome 9 orphons, were excluded from the earlier analysis of several hundred of the donors. A cluster of highly shared sequence variants was judged likely to be a technical artifact of the sequencing pipeline. In a later analysis, the rate of TCR association differed among HLA loci, with DRB1 alleles having the most associated TCRs and HLA-C alleles having the fewest. In a later analysis, most CMV-associated TCR beta chains were found to appear HLA-restricted, with HLA associations seemingly driven largely by CMV exposure. An association between a missense DCLRE1C variant and V-gene and J-gene trimming of TCR beta chains was found in a later genetic analysis and replicated in an independent cohort. The study gave a list of some 150 TCR beta chains associated with cytomegalovirus. Linkage disequilibrium might explain the correlated functional status among segregating V segments, but an unknown experimental factor could not be ruled out. Most TCR sequences were observed very rarely across donors, whereas some public TCRs were present in many individuals. According to a later genetic analysis, donors in an Asian-associated ancestry cluster had fewer N-insertions in productive TCRs than the approximately 650-donor mean. An earlier analysis of 450 to 750 of the donors showed that most TCR beta V segments appeared in productive rearrangements either about 87% or about 30% of the time, which broadly matched IMGT annotations. For the cohort, immune exposure information was limited to CMV serostatus. Presence/absence analyses assumed roughly uniform sequencing depth across donors, an assumption that may not hold. Cytomegalovirus status was reported to be diagnosed by the classifier with high specificity and sensitivity in both the original and validation cohorts. At a false discovery rate of 0.05, a later analysis linked under 20,000 TCR beta sequences to specific HLA alleles. In a later analysis, HLA-associated TCR beta chains were found to be more clonally expanded and to have lower generation probabilities than equally common non-associated chains. This cohort had only TCR beta chains sequenced, and the lack of alpha or paired-chain data limited which features could be detected. In vitro tests confirmed that a few of the cytomegalovirus-associated TCR beta chains recognize cytomegalovirus antigens. Several of the top co-occurrence clusters appeared to be linked to parvovirus B19, influenza, CMV and Epstein-Barr virus, according to a later analysis.

Receptor libraries were prepared by the immunoSEQ multiplex PCR assay. For the multiplex PCR, a mixture combining 60 forward primers for TCR Vbeta segments and 13 reverse primers for TCR Jbeta segments was used. The CDR3 region of rearranged TCR beta genes was amplified from genomic DNA with a multiplex PCR assay. The amplified TCR beta libraries were sequenced on the Illumina HiSeq System as 87-base-pair reads. On the study's bioinformatics: A later analysis counted approximately 74 million unique TCR beta chains across the 690 or so repertoires, and roughly 11 million of these chains were shared by at least two donors. To remove PCR and sequencing errors, raw reads were error-corrected and collapsed into unique sequences using a nearest-neighbor algorithm that merged closely related sequences. To assign V, D and J gene segments, CDR3 sequences were aligned to IMGT reference sequences. For a sequence to be retained, a match of at least six nucleotides was required to both a V gene segment and a J gene segment. Rearrangements were called productive when the CDR3 lacked stop codons and stayed in frame with V and J; all others were non-productive. CDR3 was defined by IMGT convention, running from the second conserved V-encoded cysteine to the conserved J-encoded phenylalanine. In an earlier analysis of 500 to 650 of the donors, sequences lacking an unambiguous match to a single V gene segment were excluded. In an earlier analysis of roughly 500 of the donors, V segments were called functional above 56.7% productive rearrangements and were called segregating when the between-donor standard deviation exceeded 5%. A statistical classification framework was built for diagnosing cytomegalovirus status from the catalog of TCR beta chain sequences. V and J gene assignment, in a later analysis, came from comparing TCR nucleotide sequences with IMGT/GENE-DB human TR gene sequences. In a later analysis, CDR3 sequences and most-parsimonious VDJ recombination scenarios were assigned using the TCRdist pipeline. In a later analysis, each TCR beta chain was defined by its CDR3 amino acid sequence together with its V-gene family, and reads without a unique V-gene family were excluded. In a later analysis, 450 to 600 highly shared, low-generation-probability nucleotide sequences were removed to address suspected cross-contamination and a sequencing artifact. A later analysis calculated a clonal expansion index for each public chain from normalized within-repertoire ranks of inferred template counts. In a later analysis, generation probabilities were computed with a VDJ recombination model fitted to out-of-frame rearrangements, and the resulting probabilities were checked against IGoR. Hypergeometric tests were used in a later analysis to score TCR-TCR, TCR-HLA and TCR-CMV co-occurrence, with a repertoire-size bias correction applied to the TCR pairs. False discovery rates were estimated in a later analysis by permuting HLA or CMV assignments 20 times. In a later analysis, co-occurring TCRs were grouped using DBSCAN, and TCRdist sequence similarity was added for clustering within HLA-allele-positive subsets. Repertoires with fewer than 30,000 or more than 120,000 public chains, plus five repertoires with anomalous nucleotide sharing, were excluded from co-occurrence clustering. The table was pulled from immuneACCESS by TCRdb, which kept in-frame rearrangements only. Such tables lose some clones; where checked, under half of the loss comes from unresolved V genes, and the rest has no known cause. V and J calls plus clone size are reproduced from that table; the DNA served to infer D and trimming. The sample profile shows around 130,000 clones; 70% to 80% of them were found once. The ten largest account for about 3% of the sample.

The cohort consisted of 670 or so healthy bone marrow donors. Cohort members were all nominally healthy when sampled, although unrecorded immune exposures were likely present. The donor tested CMV seropositive, placing the donor among the approximately 290 seropositive members of the cohort. Each donor provided a peripheral blood sample, and peripheral blood mononuclear cells were used for TCR beta sequencing. The Qiagen DNeasy Blood Extraction Kit was used to extract genomic DNA from the blood cell samples. A few counts support this clone. The antigen this receptor binds is unknown. No much larger clonotype is one base removed from it; base qualities were not supplied. The TCR comes from a woman aged 55-70 years in good health and CMV-seropositive. Source material: PBMCs.

The bases read TGTGCCAGCAGCTATCGGAACACTGAAGCTTTCTTT. Its coded protein is CASSYRNTEAFF. In this chain, TRBV5-5 is recombined with TRBJ1-1; the D gene cannot be named for sure. From cysteine to phenylalanine, the CDR3 is 12 amino acids long. Here the CDR3 DNA is all that survives: 36 bases in frame from base 1. For CDR1 and CDR2, the germline V gene (reference sequence) lists SGHKS and YYEKEE. The junction shows trimming of 3 bases on V and 1 base on J, plus 4 bases between the germline ends.